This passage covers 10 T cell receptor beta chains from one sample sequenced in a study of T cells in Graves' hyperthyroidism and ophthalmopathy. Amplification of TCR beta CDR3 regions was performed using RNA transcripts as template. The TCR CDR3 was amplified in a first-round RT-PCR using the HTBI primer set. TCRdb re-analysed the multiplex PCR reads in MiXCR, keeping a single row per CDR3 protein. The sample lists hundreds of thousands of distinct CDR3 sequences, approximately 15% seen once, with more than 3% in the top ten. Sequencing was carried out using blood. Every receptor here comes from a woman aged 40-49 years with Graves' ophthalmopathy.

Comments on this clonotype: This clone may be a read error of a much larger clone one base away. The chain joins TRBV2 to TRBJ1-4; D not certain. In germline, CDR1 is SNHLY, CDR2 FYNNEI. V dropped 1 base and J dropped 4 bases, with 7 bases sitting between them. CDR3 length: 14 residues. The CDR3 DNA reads TGTGCCAGCAGTGAAGGCAGGTTTAATGAAAAACTGTTTTTT. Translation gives CASSEGRFNEKLFF.

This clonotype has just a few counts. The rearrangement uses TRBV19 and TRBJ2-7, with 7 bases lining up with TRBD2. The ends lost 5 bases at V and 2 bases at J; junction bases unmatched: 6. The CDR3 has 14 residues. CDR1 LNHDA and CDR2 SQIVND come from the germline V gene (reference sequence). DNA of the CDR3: TGTGCCAGTAGTGCGCGCGGGAGACCCTACGAGCAGTACTTC. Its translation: CASSARGRPYEQYF.

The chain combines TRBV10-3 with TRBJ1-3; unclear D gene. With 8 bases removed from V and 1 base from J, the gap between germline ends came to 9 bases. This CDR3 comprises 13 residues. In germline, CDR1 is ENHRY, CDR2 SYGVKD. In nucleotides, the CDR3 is TGTGCCATCGGTAGGGATTCTGGAAACACCATATATTTT. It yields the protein CAIGRDSGNTIYF.

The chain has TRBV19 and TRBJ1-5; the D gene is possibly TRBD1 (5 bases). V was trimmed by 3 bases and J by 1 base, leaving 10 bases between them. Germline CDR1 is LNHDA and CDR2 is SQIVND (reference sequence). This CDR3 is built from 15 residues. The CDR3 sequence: CASSISGGSNQPQHF. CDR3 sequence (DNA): TGTGCCAGTAGTATTTCGGGGGGGAGCAATCAGCCCCAGCATTTT.

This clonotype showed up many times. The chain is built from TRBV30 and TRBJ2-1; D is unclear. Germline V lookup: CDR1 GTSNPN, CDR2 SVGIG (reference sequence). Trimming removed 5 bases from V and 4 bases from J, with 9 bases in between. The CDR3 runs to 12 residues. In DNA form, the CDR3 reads TGTGCCTGGGCTACTGGTTACAATGAGCAGTTCTTC. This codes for CAWATGYNEQFF.

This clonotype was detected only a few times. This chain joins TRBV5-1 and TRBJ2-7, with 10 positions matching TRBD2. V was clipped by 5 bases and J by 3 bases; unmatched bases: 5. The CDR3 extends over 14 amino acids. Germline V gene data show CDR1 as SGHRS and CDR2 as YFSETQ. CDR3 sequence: CASRILAGVYEQYF. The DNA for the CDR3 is TGCGCCAGCAGGATCCTAGCGGGAGTCTACGAGCAGTACTTC.

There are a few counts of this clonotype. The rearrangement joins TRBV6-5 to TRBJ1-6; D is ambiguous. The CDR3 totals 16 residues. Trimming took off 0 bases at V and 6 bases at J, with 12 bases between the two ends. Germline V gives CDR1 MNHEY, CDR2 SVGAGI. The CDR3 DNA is TGTGCCAGCAGTTACTCCCGGACGGGAAGTAATTCACCCCTCCACTTT. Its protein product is CASSYSRTGSNSPLHF.

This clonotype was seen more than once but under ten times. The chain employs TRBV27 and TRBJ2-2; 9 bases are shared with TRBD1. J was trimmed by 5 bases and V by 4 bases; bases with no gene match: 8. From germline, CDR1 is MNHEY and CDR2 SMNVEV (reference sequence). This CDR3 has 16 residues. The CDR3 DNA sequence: TGTGCCAGCAGTTCAGAGCCGGGACAGGGTACCGGGGAGCTGTTTTTT. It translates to CASSSEPGQGTGELFF.

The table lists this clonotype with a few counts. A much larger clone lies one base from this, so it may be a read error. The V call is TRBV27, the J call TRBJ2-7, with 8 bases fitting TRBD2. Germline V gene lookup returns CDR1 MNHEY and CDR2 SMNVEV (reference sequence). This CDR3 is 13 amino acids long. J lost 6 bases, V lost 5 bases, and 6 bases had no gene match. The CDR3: CASSDRTSGEQYF. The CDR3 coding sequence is TGTGCCAGCAGTGACCGCACTAGCGGCGAGCAGTACTTC.

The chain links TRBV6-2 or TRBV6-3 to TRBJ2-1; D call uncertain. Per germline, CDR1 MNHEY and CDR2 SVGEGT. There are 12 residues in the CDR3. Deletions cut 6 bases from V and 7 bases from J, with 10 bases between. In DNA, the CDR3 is TGTGCCAGCAGGCCCGGTGGGAATGAGCAGTTCTTC. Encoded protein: CASRPGGNEQFF.